This TCR beta chain was sequenced in a study of blood T cell repertoires in COVID-19. The wider study: T cells, B-cell-depleted T cells, or PBMCs supplied cDNA or gDNA.

In the original workflow: Reference gene primers were amplified, and this amplification served to estimate nucleated cell counts. Profiled with immunoSEQ multiplex PCR; TCRdb holds only in-frame clones, not every one. That table gives V, J and clone size, and the DNA gave D and trimming. The repertoire holds around 20,000 clones, with about 91% as singletons. This clone was detected once. Looked up from germline, CDR1 is SQVTM and CDR2 is ANQGSEA. This CDR3 has 13 amino acids. Losses at the gene ends were 6 bases for V and 8 bases for J; bases not matched to a gene: 8. This receptor was taken from a human donor in a cohort sampled during active COVID-19. The donor label of this sample is uncertain. The genes are TRBV29-1 and TRBJ1-4; 8 bases line up with TRBD1. The specimen was peripheral blood. The CDR3 DNA reads as TGCAGCGTCAGGGGACAGGACAACGAAAAACTGTTTTTT. Its translation is CSVRGQDNEKLFF.